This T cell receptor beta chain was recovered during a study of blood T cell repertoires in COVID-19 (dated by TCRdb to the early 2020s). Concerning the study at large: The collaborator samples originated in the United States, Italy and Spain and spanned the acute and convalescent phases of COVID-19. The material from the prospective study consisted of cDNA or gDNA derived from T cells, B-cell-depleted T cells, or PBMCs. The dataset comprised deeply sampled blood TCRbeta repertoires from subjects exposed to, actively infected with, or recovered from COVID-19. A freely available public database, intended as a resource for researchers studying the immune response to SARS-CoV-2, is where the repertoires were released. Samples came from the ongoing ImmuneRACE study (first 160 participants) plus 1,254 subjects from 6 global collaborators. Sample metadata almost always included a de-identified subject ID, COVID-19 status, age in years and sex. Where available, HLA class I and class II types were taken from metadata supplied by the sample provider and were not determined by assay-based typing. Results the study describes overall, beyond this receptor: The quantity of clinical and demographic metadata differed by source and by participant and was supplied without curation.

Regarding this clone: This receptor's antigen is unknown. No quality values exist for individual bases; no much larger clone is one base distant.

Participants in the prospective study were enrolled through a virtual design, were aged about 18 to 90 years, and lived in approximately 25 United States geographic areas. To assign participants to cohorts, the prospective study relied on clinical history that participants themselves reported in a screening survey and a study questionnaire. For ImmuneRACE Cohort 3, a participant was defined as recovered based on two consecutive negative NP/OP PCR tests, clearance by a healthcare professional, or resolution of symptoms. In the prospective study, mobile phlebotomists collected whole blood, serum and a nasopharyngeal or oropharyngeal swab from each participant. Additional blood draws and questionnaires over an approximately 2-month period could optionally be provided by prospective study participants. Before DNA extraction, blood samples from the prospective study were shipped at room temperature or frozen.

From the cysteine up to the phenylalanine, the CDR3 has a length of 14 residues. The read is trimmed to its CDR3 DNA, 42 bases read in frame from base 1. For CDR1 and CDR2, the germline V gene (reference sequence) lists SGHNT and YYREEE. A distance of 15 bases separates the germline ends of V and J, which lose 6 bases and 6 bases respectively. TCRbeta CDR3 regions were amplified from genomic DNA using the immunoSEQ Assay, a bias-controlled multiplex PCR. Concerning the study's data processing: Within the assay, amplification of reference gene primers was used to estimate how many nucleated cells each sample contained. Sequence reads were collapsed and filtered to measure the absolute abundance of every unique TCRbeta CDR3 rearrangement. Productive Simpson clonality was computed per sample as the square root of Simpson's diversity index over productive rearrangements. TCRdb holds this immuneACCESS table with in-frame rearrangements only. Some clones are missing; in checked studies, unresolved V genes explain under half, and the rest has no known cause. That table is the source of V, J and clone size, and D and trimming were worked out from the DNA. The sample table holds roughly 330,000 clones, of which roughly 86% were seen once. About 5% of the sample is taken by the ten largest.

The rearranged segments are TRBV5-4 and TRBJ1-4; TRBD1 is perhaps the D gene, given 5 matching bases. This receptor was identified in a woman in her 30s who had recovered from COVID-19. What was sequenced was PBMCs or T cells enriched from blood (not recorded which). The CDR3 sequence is CASKDRRGDEKLFF. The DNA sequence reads TGTGCCAGCAAGGACCGCCGGGGGGATGAAAAACTGTTTTTT.